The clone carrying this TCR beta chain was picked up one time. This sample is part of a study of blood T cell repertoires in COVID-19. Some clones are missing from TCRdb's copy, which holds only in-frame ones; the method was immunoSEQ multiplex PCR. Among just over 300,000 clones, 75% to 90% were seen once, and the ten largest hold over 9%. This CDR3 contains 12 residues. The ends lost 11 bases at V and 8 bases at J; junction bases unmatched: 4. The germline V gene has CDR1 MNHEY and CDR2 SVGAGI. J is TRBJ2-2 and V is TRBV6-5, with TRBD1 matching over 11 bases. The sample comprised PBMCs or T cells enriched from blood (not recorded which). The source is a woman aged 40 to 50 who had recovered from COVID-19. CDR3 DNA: TGTGCCGTACGGGACAGGGGGGGGGAGCTGTTTTTT. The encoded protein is CAVRDRGGELFF.